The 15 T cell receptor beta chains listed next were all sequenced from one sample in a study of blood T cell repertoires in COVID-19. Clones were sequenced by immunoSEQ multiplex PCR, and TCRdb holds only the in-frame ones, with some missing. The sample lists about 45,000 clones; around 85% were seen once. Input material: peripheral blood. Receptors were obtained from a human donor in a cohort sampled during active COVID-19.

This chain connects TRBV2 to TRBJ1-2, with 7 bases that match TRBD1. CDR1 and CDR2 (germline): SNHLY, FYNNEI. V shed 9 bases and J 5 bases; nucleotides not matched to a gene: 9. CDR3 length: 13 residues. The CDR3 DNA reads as TGTGCCAGAACAGGGGATACAAGTTATGGCTACACCTTC. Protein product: CARTGDTSYGYTF. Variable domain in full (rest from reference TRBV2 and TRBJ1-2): EPEVTQTPSHQVTQMGQEVILRCVPISNHLYFYWYRQILGQKVEFLVSFYNNEISEKSEIFDDQFSVERPDGSNFTLKIRSTKLEDSAMYFCARTGDTSYGYTFGSGTRLTVV.

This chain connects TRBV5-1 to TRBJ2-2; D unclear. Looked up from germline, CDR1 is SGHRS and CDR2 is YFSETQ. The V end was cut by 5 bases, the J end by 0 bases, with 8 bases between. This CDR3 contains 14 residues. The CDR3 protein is CASSSGSNTGELFF. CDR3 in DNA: TGCGCCAGCAGTTCCGGTTCGAACACCGGGGAGCTGTTTTTT.

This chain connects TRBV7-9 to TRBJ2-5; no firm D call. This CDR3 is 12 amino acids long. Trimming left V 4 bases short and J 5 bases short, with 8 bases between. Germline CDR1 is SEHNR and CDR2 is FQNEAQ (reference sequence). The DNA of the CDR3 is TGTGCCAGCAGCTCCCGTCCGGAGACCCAGTACTTC. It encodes CASSSRPETQYF.

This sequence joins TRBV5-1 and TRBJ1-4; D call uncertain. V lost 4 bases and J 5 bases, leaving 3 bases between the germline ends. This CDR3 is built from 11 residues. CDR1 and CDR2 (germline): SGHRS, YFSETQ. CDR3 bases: TGCGCCAGCAGCCAAAATGAAAAACTGTTTTTT. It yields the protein CASSQNEKLFF.

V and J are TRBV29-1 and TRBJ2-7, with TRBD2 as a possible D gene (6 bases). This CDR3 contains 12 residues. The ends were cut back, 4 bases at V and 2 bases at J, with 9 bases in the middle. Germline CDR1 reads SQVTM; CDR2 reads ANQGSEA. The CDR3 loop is CSVVADPYEQYF. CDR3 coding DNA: TGCAGCGTTGTAGCGGATCCCTACGAGCAGTACTTC.

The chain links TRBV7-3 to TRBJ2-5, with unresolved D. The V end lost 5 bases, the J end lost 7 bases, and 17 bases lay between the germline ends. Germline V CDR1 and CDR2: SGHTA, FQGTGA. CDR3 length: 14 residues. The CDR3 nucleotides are TGTGCCAGCAGCCCTACTATCAATCCGGGGACCCAGTACTTC. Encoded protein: CASSPTINPGTQYF.

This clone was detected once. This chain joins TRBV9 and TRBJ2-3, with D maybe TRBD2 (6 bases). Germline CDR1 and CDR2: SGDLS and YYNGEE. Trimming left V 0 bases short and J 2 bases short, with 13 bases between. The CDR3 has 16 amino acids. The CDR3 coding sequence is TGTGCCAGCAGCGTAGCGGCGGGGCAGAACACAGATACGCAGTATTTT. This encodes CASSVAAGQNTDTQYF. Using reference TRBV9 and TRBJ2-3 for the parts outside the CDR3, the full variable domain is DSGVTQTPKHLITATGQRVTLRCSPRSGDLSVYWYQQSLDQGLQFLIQYYNGEERAKGNILERFSAQQFPDLHSELNLSSLELGDSALYFCASSVAAGQNTDTQYFGPGTRLTVL.

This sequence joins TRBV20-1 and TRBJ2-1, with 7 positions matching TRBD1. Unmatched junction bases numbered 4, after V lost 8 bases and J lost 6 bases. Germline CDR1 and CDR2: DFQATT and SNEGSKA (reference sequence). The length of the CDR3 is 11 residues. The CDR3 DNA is TGCAGTCCGACAGGGCCCAATGAGCAGTTCTTC. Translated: CSPTGPNEQFF.

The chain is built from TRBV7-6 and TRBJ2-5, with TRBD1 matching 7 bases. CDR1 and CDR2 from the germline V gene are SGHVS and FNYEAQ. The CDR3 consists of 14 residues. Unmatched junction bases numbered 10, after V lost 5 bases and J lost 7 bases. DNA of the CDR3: TGTGCCAGCAGCCTCTACACAGGGGAAGGGACCCAGTACTTC. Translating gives CASSLYTGEGTQYF.

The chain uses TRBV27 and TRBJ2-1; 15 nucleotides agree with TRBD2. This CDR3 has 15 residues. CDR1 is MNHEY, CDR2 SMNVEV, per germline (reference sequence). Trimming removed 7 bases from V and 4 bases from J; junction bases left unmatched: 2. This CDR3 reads CASKGLAGGYNEQFF. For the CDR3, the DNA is TGTGCCAGCAAGGGACTAGCGGGGGGATACAATGAGCAGTTCTTC.

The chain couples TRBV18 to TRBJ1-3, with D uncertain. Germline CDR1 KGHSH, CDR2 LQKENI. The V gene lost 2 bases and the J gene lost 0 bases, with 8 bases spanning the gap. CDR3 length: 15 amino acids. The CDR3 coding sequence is TGTGCCAGCTCACCAGGTGTTAGCTCTGGAAACACCATATATTTT. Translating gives CASSPGVSSGNTIYF.

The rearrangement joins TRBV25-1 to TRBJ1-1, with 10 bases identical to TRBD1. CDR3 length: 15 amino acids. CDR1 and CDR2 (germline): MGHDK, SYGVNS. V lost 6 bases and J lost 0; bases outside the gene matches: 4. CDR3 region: CASSPGTGVNTEAFF. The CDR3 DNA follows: TGTGCCAGCAGCCCGGGGACAGGGGTGAACACTGAAGCTTTCTTT.

CDR3 nucleotide sequence: TGTGCCAGCAGCTTGCTCGCGGGGGGGACGTATGAGCAGTTCTTC. This sequence encodes CASSLLAGGTYEQFF. The chain combines TRBV5-6 with TRBJ2-1, with 9 bases that match TRBD2. With V trimmed by 1 base and J by 8 bases, 7 bases remained unmatched. CDR3 length equals 15 residues. The germline V gene encodes CDR1 SGHDT and CDR2 YYEEEE.

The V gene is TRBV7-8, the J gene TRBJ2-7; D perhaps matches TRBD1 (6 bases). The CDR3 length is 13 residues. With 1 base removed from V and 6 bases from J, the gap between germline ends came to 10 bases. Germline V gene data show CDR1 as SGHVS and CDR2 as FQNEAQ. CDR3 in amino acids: CASSLDRGSEQYF. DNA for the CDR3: TGTGCCAGCAGCTTAGATAGGGGGAGCGAGCAGTACTTC.

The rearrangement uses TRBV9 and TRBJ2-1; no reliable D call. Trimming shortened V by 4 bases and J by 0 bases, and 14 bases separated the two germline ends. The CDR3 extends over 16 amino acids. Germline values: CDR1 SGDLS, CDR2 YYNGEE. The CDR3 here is CASSKLTFLSYNEQFF. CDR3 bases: TGTGCCAGCAGCAAGCTAACCTTCCTCTCCTACAATGAGCAGTTCTTC.